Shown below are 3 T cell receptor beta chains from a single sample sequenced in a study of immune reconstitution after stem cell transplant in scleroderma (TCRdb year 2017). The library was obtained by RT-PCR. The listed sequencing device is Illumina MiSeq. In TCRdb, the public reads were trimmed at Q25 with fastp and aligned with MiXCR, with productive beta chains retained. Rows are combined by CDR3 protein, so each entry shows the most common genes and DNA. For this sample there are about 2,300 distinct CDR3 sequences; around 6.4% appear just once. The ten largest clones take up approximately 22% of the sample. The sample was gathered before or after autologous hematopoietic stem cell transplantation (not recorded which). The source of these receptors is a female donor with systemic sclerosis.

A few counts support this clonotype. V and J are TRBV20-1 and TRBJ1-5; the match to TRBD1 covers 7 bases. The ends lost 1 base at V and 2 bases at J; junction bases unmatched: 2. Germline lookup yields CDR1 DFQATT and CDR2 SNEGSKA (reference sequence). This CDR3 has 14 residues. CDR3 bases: TGCAGTGCTAGAGGGACAGGCGGCAATCAGCCCCAGCATTTT. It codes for CSARGTGGNQPQHF.

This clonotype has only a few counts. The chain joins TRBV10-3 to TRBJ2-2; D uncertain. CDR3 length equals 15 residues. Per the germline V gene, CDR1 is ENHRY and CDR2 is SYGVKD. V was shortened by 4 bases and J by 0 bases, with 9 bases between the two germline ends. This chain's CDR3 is CAISGRWPNTGELFF. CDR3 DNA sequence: TGTGCCATCAGTGGGCGGTGGCCGAACACCGGGGAGCTGTTTTTT.

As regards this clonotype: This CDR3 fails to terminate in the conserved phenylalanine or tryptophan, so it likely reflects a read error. The CDR3 reads CASRGTPVSYEQYL. CDR3 nucleotides: TGTGCCAGCAGAGGGACACCGGTTTCCTACGAGCAGTACCTC. The V and J genes are TRBV6-2 or TRBV6-3 and TRBJ2-7; D possibly corresponds to TRBD1 (6 bases). Trimming stripped 6 bases from V and 1 base from J, with 13 bases between. CDR1 MNHEY and CDR2 SVGEGT come from the germline V gene. This CDR3 comprises 14 residues.